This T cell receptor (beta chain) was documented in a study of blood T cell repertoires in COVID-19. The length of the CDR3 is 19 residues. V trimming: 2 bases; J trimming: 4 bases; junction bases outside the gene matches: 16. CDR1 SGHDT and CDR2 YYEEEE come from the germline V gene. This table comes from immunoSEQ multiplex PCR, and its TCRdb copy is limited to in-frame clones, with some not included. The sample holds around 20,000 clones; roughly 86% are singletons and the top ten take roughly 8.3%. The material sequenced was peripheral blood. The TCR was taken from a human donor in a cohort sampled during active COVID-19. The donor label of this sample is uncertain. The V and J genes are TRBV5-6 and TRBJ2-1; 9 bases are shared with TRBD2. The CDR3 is CASSFGPSRAGGQYNEQFF. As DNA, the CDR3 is TGTGCCAGCAGCTTCGGCCCCTCGAGGGCGGGAGGGCAATACAATGAGCAGTTCTTC.